This T cell receptor (beta chain) was recorded in a study of T-cell memory formation after mild COVID-19. Whole-study findings and limits: Chiefly within CM and EM were the contracting CD4+ clones; CD8+ ones were within EMRA. The pre-infection memory compartment contained some responding clones, suggesting cross-reactive memory joined.

Germline loops: CDR1 MNHNS, CDR2 SASEGT. The CDR3 loop spans 14 amino acids. V lost 8 bases to trimming and J lost 3 bases, with 14 bases between them. Barcoded TCR alpha and TCR beta cDNA libraries with UMIs came from 5'RACE using constant-segment primers. MiXCR, applied by TCRdb to the 5' RACE reads, yields one record per CDR3 protein. The repertoire holds 150,000 to 200,000 distinct CDR3 sequences, with roughly 17% as singletons. This clonotype has only a few counts. The antigen is not known. The sequence came from an adult woman who had mild COVID-19 (a few samples of this study predate the infection). Cell type and time point are not known. The sample comprised PBMCs or a T cell subset sorted from them (not recorded which). V usage is TRBV6-1 and J usage is TRBJ1-5; possible D gene TRBD1, 5 bases. The DNA for the CDR3 is TGTGCCAGCCTAGGGCAGGGCCCCAATCAGCCCCAGCATTTT. Translating gives CASLGQGPNQPQHF.